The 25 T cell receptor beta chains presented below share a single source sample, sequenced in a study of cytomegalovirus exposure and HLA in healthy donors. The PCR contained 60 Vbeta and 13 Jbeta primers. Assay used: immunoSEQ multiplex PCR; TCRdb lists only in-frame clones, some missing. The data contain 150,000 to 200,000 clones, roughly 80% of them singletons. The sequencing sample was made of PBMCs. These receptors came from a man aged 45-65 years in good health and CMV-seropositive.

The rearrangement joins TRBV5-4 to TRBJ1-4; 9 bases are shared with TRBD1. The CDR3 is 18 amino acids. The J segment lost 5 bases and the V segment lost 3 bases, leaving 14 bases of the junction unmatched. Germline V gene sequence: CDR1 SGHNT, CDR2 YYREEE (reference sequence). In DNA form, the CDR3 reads TGTGCCAGCAGCTCCGTGGGGACAGGGAGGGGGGACAATGAAAAACTGTTTTTT. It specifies CASSSVGTGRGDNEKLFF. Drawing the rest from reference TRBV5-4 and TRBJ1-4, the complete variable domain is ETGVTQSPTHLIKTRGQQVTLRCSSQSGHNTVSWYQQALGQGPQFIFQYYREEENGRGNFPPRFSGLQFPNYSSELNVNALELDDSALYLCASSSVGTGRGDNEKLFFGSGTQLSVL.

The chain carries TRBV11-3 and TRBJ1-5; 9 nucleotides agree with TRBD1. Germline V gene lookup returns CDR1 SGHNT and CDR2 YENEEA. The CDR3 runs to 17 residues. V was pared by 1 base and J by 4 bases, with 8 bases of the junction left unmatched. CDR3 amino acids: CASSLGPGQGNNQPQHF. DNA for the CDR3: TGTGCCAGCAGCTTAGGCCCCGGACAGGGGAATAATCAGCCCCAGCATTTT.

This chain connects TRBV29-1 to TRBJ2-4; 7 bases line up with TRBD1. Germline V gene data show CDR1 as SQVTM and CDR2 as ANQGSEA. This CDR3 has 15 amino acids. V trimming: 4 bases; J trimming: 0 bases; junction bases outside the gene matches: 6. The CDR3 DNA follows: TGCAGCGTTGCTCGGGACAGTATAGCCAAAAACATTCAGTACTTC. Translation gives CSVARDSIAKNIQYF.

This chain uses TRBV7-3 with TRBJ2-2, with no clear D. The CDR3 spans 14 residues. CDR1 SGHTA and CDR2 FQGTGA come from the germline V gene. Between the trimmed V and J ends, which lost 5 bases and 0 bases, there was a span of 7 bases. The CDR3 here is CASSPNTNTGELFF. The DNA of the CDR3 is TGTGCCAGCAGCCCTAATACGAACACCGGGGAGCTGTTTTTT. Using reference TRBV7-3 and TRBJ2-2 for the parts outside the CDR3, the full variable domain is GAGVSQTPSNKVTEKGKYVELRCDPISGHTALYWYRQSLGQGPEFLIYFQGTGAADDSGLPNDRFFAVRPEGSVSTLKIQRTERGDSAVYLCASSPNTNTGELFFGEGSRLTVL.

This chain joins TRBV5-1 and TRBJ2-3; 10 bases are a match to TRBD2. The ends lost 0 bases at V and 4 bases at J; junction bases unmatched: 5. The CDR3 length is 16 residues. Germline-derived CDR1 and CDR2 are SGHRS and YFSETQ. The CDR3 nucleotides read TGCGCCAGCAGCTTGGTAGCGGGGGGTGTGGCAGATACGCAGTATTTT. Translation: CASSLVAGGVADTQYF.

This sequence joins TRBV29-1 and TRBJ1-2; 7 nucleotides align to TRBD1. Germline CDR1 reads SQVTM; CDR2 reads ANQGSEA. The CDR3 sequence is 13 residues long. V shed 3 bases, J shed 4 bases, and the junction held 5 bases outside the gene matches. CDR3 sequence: CSVDQQGTYGYTF. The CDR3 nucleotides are TGCAGCGTTGATCAACAGGGGACCTATGGCTACACCTTC.

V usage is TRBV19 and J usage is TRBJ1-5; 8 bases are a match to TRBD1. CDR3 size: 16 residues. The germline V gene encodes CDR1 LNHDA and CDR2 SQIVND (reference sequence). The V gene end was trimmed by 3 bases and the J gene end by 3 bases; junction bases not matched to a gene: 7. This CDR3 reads CASSIPGGEINQPQHF. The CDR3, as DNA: TGTGCCAGTAGTATTCCAGGGGGCGAGATCAATCAGCCCCAGCATTTT.

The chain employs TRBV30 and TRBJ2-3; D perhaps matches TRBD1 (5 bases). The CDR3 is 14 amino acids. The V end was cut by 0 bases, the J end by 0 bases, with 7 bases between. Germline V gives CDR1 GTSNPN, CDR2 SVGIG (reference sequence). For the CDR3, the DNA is TGTGCCTGGAGTGTGCAGGGAAGCACAGATACGCAGTATTTT. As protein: CAWSVQGSTDTQYF.

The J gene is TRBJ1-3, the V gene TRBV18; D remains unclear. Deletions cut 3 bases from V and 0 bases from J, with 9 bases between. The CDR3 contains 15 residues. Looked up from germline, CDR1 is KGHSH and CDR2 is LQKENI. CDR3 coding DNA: TGTGCCAGCTCACCTGGAGCGCTCTCTGGAAACACCATATATTTT. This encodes CASSPGALSGNTIYF.

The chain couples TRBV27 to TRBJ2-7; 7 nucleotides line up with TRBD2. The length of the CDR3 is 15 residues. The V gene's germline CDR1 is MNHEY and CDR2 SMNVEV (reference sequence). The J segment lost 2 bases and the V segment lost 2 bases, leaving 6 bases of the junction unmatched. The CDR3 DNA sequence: TGTGCCAGCAGTTTAGCCAGGGAGGGGACCTACGAGCAGTACTTC. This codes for CASSLAREGTYEQYF.

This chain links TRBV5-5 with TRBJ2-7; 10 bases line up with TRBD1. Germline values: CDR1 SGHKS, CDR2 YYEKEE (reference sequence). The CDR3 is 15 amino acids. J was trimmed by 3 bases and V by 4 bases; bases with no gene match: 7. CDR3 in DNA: TGTGCCAGCAGCACCGGGACAGGGGAGTACTACGAGCAGTACTTC. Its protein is CASSTGTGEYYEQYF.

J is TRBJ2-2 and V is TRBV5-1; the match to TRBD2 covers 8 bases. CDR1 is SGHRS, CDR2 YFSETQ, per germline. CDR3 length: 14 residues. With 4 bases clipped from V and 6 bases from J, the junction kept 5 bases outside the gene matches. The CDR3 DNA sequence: TGCGCCAGCAGCACAAGCGGGAGCTCCGGGGAGCTGTTTTTT. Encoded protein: CASSTSGSSGELFF.

For the CDR3, the DNA is TGTGCCATCAGTGAAGCCGGGACAGGGATCTACGAGCAGTACTTC. Its protein product is CAISEAGTGIYEQYF. The rearrangement links TRBV10-3 to TRBJ2-7, with 9 bases identical to TRBD1. CDR1 and CDR2 (germline): ENHRY, SYGVKD. The CDR3 length is 15 residues. Losses at the gene ends were 3 bases for V and 3 bases for J; bases not matched to a gene: 6.

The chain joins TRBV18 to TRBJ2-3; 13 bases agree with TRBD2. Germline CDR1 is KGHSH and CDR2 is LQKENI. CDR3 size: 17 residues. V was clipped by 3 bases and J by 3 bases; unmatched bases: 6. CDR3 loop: CASSPTLLAGGTDTQYF. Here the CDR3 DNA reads TGTGCCAGCTCACCGACTCTACTAGCGGGGGGGACAGATACGCAGTATTTT.

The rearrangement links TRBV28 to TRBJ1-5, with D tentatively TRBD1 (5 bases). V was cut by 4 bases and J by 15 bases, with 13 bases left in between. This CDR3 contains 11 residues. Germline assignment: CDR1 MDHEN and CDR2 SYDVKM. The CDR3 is CASSSGTPGHF. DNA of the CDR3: TGTGCCAGCAGTTCCGGGACTCCAGGGCATTTT.

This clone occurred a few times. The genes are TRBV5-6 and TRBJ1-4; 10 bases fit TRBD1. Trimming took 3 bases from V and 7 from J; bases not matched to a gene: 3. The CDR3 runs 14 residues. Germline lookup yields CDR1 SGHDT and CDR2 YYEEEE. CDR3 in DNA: TGTGCCAGCAGCTCCGGGACAGGGGCTGAAAAACTGTTTTTT. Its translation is CASSSGTGAEKLFF.

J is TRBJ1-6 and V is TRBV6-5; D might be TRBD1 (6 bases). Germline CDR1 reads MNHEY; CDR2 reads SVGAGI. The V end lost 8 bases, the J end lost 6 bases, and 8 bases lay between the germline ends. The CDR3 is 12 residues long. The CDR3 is CASRTVNSPLHF. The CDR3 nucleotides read TGTGCCAGCCGGACAGTTAATTCACCCCTCCACTTT.

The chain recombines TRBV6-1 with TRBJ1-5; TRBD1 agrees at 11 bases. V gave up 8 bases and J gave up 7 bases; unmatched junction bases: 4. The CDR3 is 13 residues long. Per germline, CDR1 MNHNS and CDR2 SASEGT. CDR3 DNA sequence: TGTGCCAGCGGACAGGGGGCCGGACAGCCCCAGCATTTT. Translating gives CASGQGAGQPQHF.

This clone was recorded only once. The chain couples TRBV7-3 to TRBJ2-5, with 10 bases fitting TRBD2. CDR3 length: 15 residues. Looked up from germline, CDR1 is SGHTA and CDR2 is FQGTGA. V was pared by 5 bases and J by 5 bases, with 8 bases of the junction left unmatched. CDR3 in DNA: TGTGCCAGCAGCCCGGGCATTAGCGGGGGGGAGACCCAGTACTTC. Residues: CASSPGISGGETQYF.

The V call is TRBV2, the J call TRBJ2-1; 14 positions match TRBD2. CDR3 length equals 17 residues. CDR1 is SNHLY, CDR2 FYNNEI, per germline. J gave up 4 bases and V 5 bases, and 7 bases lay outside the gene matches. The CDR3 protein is CASSFAGTSGSYNEQFF. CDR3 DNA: TGTGCCAGCAGTTTCGCCGGGACTAGCGGGAGTTACAATGAGCAGTTCTTC. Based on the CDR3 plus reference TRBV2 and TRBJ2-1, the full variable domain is EPEVTQTPSHQVTQMGQEVILRCVPISNHLYFYWYRQILGQKVEFLVSFYNNEISEKSEIFDDQFSVERPDGSNFTLKIRSTKLEDSAMYFCASSFAGTSGSYNEQFFGPGTRLTVL.

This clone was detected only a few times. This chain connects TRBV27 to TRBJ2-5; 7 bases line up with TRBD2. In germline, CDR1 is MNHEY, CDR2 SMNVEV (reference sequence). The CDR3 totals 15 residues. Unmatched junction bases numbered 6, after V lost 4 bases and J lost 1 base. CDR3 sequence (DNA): TGTGCCAGCAGTTATAAGCGGGGTACCCAAGAGACCCAGTACTTC. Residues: CASSYKRGTQETQYF.

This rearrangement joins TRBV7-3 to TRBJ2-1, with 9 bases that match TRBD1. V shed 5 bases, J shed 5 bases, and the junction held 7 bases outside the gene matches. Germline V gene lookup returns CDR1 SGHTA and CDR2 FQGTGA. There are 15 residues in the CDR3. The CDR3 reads CASSPGTGRNNEQFF. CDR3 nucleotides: TGTGCCAGCAGCCCAGGGACAGGGAGGAACAATGAGCAGTTCTTC.

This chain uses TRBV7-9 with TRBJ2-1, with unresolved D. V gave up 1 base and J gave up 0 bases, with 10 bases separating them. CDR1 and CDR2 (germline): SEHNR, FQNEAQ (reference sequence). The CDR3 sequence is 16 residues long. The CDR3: CASSLELKSSYNEQFF. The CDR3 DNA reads TGTGCCAGCAGCTTAGAACTCAAGAGCTCCTACAATGAGCAGTTCTTC.

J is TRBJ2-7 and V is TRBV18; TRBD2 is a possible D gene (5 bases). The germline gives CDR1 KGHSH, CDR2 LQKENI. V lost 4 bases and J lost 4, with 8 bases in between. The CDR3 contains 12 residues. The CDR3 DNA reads TGTGCCAGCTCACAAGCGGTTTACGAGCAGTACTTC. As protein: CASSQAVYEQYF.

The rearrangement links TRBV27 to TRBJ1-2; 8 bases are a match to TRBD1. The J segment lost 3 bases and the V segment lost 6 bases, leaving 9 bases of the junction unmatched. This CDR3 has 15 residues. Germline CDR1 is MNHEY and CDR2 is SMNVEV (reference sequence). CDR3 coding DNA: TGTGCCAGCAGCTCCCCACAGGGGGGCGACTATGGCTACACCTTC. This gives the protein CASSSPQGGDYGYTF.